The T cell receptor beta chain described here comes from a study of T cells in localized non-small cell lung cancer. Sequencing was performed with immunoSEQ multiplex PCR; in TCRdb, only in-frame clones are kept and a portion is missing. The sample holds 20,000 to 25,000 clones, 70% to 90% seen once. Germline CDR1 reads SGHRS; CDR2 reads YFSETQ. The CDR3 length is 16 residues. Trimming cost V 4 bases and J 3 bases, with 17 bases left between them. This receptor was identified in a female donor at least 60 years old with stage I lung adenocarcinoma. The V call is TRBV5-1, the J call TRBJ1-3; D may be TRBD1 (6 bases). Specimen: peripheral blood, collected before any cancer treatment. CDR3 amino acids: CASSPTPGVGGNTIYF. As DNA, the CDR3 is TGCGCCAGCAGCCCCACTCCAGGGGTGGGTGGAAACACCATATATTTT.